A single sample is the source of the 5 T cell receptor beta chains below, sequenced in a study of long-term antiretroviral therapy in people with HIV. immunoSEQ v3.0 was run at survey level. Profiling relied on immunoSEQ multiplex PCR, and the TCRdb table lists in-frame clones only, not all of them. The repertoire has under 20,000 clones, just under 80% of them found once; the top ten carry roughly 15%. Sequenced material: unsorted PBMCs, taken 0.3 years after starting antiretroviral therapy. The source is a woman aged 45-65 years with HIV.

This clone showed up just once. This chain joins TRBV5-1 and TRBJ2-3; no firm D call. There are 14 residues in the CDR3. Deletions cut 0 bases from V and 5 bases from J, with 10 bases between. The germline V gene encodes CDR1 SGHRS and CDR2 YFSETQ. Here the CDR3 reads CASSLDTRGDTQYF. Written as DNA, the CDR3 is TGCGCCAGCAGCTTGGATACTCGAGGAGATACGCAGTATTTT.

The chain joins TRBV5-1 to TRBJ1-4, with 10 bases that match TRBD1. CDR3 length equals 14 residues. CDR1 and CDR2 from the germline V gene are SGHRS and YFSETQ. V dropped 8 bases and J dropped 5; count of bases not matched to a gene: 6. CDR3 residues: CASRRQGANEKLFF. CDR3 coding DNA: TGCGCCAGTCGCCGACAGGGGGCCAATGAAAAACTGTTTTTT.

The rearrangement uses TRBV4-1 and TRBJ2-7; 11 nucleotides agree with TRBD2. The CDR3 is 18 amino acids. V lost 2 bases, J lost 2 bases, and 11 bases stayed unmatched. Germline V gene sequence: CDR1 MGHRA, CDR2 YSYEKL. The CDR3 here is CASSQLELAGVKTYEQYF. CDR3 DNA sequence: TGCGCCAGCAGCCAACTTGAACTAGCGGGGGTGAAAACCTACGAGCAGTACTTC.

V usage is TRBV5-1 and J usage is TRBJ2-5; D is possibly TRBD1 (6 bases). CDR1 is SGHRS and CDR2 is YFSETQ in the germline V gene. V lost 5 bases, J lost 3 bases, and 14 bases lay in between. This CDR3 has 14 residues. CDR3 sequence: CASSPGQPEETQYF. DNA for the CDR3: TGCGCCAGCAGTCCCGGACAGCCTGAAGAGACCCAGTACTTC.

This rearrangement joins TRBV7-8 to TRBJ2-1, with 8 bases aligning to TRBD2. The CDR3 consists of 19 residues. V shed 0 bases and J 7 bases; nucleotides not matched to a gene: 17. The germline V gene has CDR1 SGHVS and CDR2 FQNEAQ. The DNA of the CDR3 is TGTGCCAGCAGCTTAGCGAGGTCAGGCCCCGGGACTAGGGAGAATGAGCAGTTCTTC. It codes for CASSLARSGPGTRENEQFF.